The 12 T cell receptor beta chains reported below all come from one sample, sequenced in a study of post-analysis software for immune sequencing data. Researchers reported that TCR beta cDNA libraries carried unique molecular identifiers. TCRdb processed the PCR reads anew with MiXCR; each CDR3 protein has one entry. Of about 770,000 distinct CDR3 sequences in the sample, roughly 50% were seen once. Study observations and caveats: TRBV segments more frequent in patients than in controls numbered roughly five and included TRBV5-6, TRBV5-1 and TRBV20-1.

Which antigens these TCRs recognize remains unknown. Sequencing used blood. The source of these receptors is a girl aged 10 to 17 with multiple sclerosis.

This sequence joins TRBV7-6 and TRBJ2-1; TRBD2 agrees at 7 bases. The V and J ends lost 5 bases and 12 bases, in that order; junction bases with no gene match: 13. Germline V lookup: CDR1 SGHVS, CDR2 FNYEAQ. The CDR3 loop spans 14 amino acids. CDR3: CASSAQLAPLTQFF. The CDR3, as DNA: TGTGCCAGCAGCGCGCAACTAGCGCCTTTGACGCAGTTCTTC.

This clonotype was counted only a few times. The chain joins TRBV12-3 or TRBV12-4 to TRBJ1-2, with D uncertain. The CDR3 consists of 12 residues. V lost 6 bases to trimming and J lost 8 bases, with 13 bases between them. The CDR3 reads CASRIQTGGYTF. The DNA for the CDR3 is TGTGCCAGCAGGATCCAGACGGGCGGCTACACCTTC.

This clonotype occurred a few times. The chain joins TRBV12-3 or TRBV12-4 to TRBJ2-4; D might be TRBD1 (6 bases). Matching the DNA end better, TRBJ2-7 makes the J call doubtful. This CDR3 has 13 residues. CDR3 region: CASSFLQGNEQYF. The CDR3 nucleotides read TGTGCCAGCAGTTTTTTACAGGGAAACGAGCAGTACTTC.

The chain employs TRBV7-2 and TRBJ2-3; either TRBD1 or TRBD2 may fit D (5 bases each). The ends were cut back, 7 bases at V and 6 bases at J, with 20 bases in the middle. Germline V lookup: CDR1 SGHTA, CDR2 FQGNSA. This CDR3 is built from 15 residues. The CDR3: CASNYWGSGMDTQYF. CDR3 DNA: TGTGCCAGCAACTACTGGGGGAGCGGAATGGATACGCAGTATTTT.

The chain has TRBV6-5 and TRBJ1-2; TRBD1 might be the D (5 bases). The CDR3 contains 16 residues. Germline V gene data show CDR1 as MNHEY and CDR2 as SVGAGI. The V and J ends lost 4 bases and 2 bases respectively, with 17 bases between them. The CDR3 sequence is CASSSLTQGRNYGYTF. CDR3 DNA sequence: TGTGCCAGCAGTTCCTTGACCCAGGGACGGAACTATGGCTACACCTTC.

The CDR3 DNA sequence: TGTGCCAGCAGCTGGCGGGAGGGCCATCACGAGCAGTACTTC. Its translation: CASSWREGHHEQYF. The chain has TRBV3-1 and TRBJ2-7; 9 bases are shared with TRBD2. The length of the CDR3 is 14 residues. With V trimmed by 5 bases and J by 5 bases, 7 bases remained unmatched. Germline-derived CDR1 and CDR2 are LGHDT and YNNKEL (reference sequence).

V usage is TRBV20-1 and J usage is TRBJ2-1, with 13 nucleotides matching TRBD2. Germline assignment: CDR1 DFQATT and CDR2 SNEGSKA (reference sequence). This CDR3 is 17 amino acids long. V lost 1 base, J lost 9 bases, and 12 bases stayed unmatched. Here the CDR3 DNA reads TGCAGTGCTAGAGGAGGGACTAGCGGGGATTTTTACGGTGAGCAGTTCTTC. Translation gives CSARGGTSGDFYGEQFF.

This clonotype was seen a handful of times. The chain links TRBV9 to TRBJ1-2; the D is unclear. The CDR3 totals 14 residues. Germline CDR1 reads SGDLS; CDR2 reads YYNGEE. Trimming removed 0 bases from V and 4 bases from J, with 10 bases in between. CDR3 coding DNA: TGTGCCAGCAGCGTAGGAGATTCTGCCTATGGCTACACCTTC. This translates into CASSVGDSAYGYTF.

The chain has TRBV28 and TRBJ2-7; tentative D call: TRBD2 (5 bases). Trimming stripped 3 bases from V and 3 bases from J, with 9 bases between. The length of the CDR3 is 13 residues. Per the germline V gene, CDR1 is MDHEN and CDR2 is SYDVKM. The CDR3 sequence is CASSFGVGYEQYF. CDR3 DNA sequence: TGTGCCAGCAGTTTCGGGGTCGGCTACGAGCAGTACTTC.

The V gene is TRBV27, the J gene TRBJ2-1; 8 bases are a match to TRBD2. CDR1 is MNHEY and CDR2 is SMNVEV in the germline V gene (reference sequence). After removal of 8 bases from V and 9 bases from J, the junction contained 12 bases not matched to a gene. There are 14 residues in the CDR3. The CDR3 sequence is CASVGGGSVGEQFF. CDR3 nucleotides: TGTGCCAGCGTGGGCGGGGGGAGCGTCGGTGAGCAGTTCTTC.

This chain uses TRBV27 with TRBJ1-1, with a tentative D call TRBD1 (5 bases). Trimming stripped 2 bases from V and 6 bases from J, with 16 bases between. CDR3 length: 15 residues. Germline-derived CDR1 and CDR2 are MNHEY and SMNVEV (reference sequence). Here the CDR3 DNA reads TGTGCCAGCAGTTTAGTGGGGCAGAGGGGCCCTGAAGCTTTCTTT. It specifies CASSLVGQRGPEAFF.

This clonotype was counted only a few times. V is TRBV29-1 and J is TRBJ2-7; 12 bases align to TRBD2. With 1 base clipped from V and 1 base from J, the junction kept 2 bases outside the gene matches. Per germline, CDR1 SQVTM and CDR2 ANQGSEA. There are 15 residues in the CDR3. The CDR3 protein is CSVEGLAGESYEQYF. The CDR3 nucleotides are TGCAGCGTTGAAGGACTAGCGGGAGAGTCCTACGAGCAGTACTTC.